The T cell receptor (beta chain) described here comes from a study of T cells in Graves' hyperthyroidism and ophthalmopathy (dated by TCRdb to about 2019). About the full investigation: Peripheral blood samples were taken at the time of initial diagnosis, prior to any treatment. A discovery cohort of about 96 patients, about 44 with Graves' ophthalmopathy and about 60 with stable Graves' hyperthyroidism, was used to find distinguishing TCR V-J signatures. Whether ophthalmopathy could be predicted prospectively was tested in an independent validation cohort made up of roughly 20 hyperthyroidism patients plus 17 patients who later progressed to ophthalmopathy. The 95 to 100 discovery patients were randomly divided into training and test sets at a 7:3 ratio. Thyroid tissue and blood T-cell repertoires from six Graves' hyperthyroidism patients were also compared in the study. After sampling, hyperthyroidism patients received methimazole starting at 30 mg daily, and ophthalmopathy patients received high-dose intravenous methylprednisolone. The paper describes TCR Vbeta CDR3 sequencing of 140 or so peripheral blood samples, made up of roughly 45 ophthalmopathy patients, around 78 hyperthyroidism patients and about 17 progressor patients. The research as a whole found: In cross-validation, a model built on a 13 V-J signature told ophthalmopathy apart from stable hyperthyroidism with 85% to 90% sensitivity and roughly 82% specificity, and in testing the same model reached 80%/75%. Most expanded thyroid clonotypes (frequency above 0.001) were also found in blood, which suggests that blood repertoires may mirror thyroid immune responses. During validation, the model predicted progression to ophthalmopathy a median of about 5.9 months ahead of onset, with roughly 65% sensitivity and roughly 72% specificity. Sample size was not statistically predetermined, and investigators were not blinded to group allocation.

Stable Graves' hyperthyroidism was defined as no progression to ophthalmopathy during 18 months of follow-up. The hyperthyroidism patients were between 18 and 65 years old and newly diagnosed, with a disease duration of less than 2 months. The study excluded patients with uncontrolled infections, other autoimmune diseases, pregnancy or lactation. Clinical symptoms, serum thyroxine and TRAb, thyroid ultrasound, and orbital computed tomography formed the basis for the diagnoses. PBMCs were isolated from about 10 ml of fresh peripheral blood by Ficoll-Paque density gradient centrifugation. Total RNA was extracted with Trizol reagent, and quality was checked on an Agilent 2100 Bioanalyzer. The TCR beta CDR3 regions were amplified from the RNA transcripts. The TCR CDR3 was subjected to a first round of RT-PCR using the HTBI primer set and the Qiagen OneStep RT-PCR kit. The libraries were constructed in a second round of multiplex PCR and then size-selected and purified. The libraries were sequenced on an Illumina HiSeq2000 using paired-end 100 bp reads. Concerning the study's data processing: SOAPnuke was used to process the raw data, removing reads that contained adapters or uncalled bases, had a mean Phred below 15, or lacked an exact match to the constant primer or identifier. High-quality paired reads were merged using COPE v1.2.5, and each unique nucleotide sequence was defined as a clonotype. MiTCR v1.1 was used to align the clonotypes against IMGT TRBV, TRBD and TRBJ reference segments. Analysis was restricted to V-J combinations with a frequency above 0.0001, which covered 98% to 99.2% of repertoires. A TCS score was defined as the ratio between F50 (clonal expansion) and ExV (chaos), using BLOSUM62-based TCRdist between CDR3 peptides within each V-J. Welch's t-statistics and random forest reduced some 510 V-J features to under 15, which were used in a naive Bayes classifier (R e1071). TCRdb passed the public sequencing reads through fastp at Q25 and MiXCR, retaining productive beta sequences. For every CDR3 protein sequence, its rows merge into one entry that carries the most common genes and DNA. These V and J calls are TCRdb output, not the study's own analysis. Here the sample has 370,000 or so distinct CDR3 sequences; 20% to 25% occur a single time. 73% of the sample rests with the top ten.

There are many counts of this clonotype. Its antigen target is currently unknown. Base qualities are missing; no much larger clone stands one base away. The receptor was isolated from a man aged 45-65 years with Graves' hyperthyroidism. The sequencing sample was made of blood.

CDR3 sequence: CASSERRAMGYEQYF. The nucleotide sequence reads as follows: TGTGCCAGCAGCGAACGTCGAGCTATGGGTTACGAGCAGTACTTC. This sequence uses TRBV3-1 and TRBJ2-7, with the identity of the D gene unclear. CDR1 and CDR2, per the germline V gene (reference sequence), are LGHDT and YNNKEL. V sheds 5 bases and J sheds 4 bases, leaving 18 bases between their ends. The CDR3 holds 15 amino acids from the cysteine to the phenylalanine. Only the CDR3 DNA is retained, 45 bases long and in frame from the first base.